These 20 T cell receptor beta chains originate from one sample sequenced in a study of cytotoxic CD8 clonotypes in ibrutinib-treated CLL. Clones were sequenced by immunoSEQ multiplex PCR, and TCRdb holds only the in-frame ones, with some missing. The sample carries about 140,000 clones, approximately 80% recorded once. The sequenced sample was PBMCs, obtained after 12 months of ibrutinib treatment. These receptor sequences come from a human donor with chronic lymphocytic leukemia.

This chain connects TRBV10-3 to TRBJ2-1; 13 bases are shared with TRBD2. V lost 8 bases to trimming and J lost 7 bases; unmatched junction nucleotides: 5. The CDR3 spans 14 residues. The germline gives CDR1 ENHRY, CDR2 SYGVKD. CDR3 loop: CAISTSGRMNEQFF. The CDR3 DNA follows: TGTGCCATCTCGACTAGCGGGAGGATGAATGAGCAGTTCTTC.

The chain has TRBV5-4 and TRBJ2-7; 10 bases map to TRBD1. V lost 3 bases to trimming and J lost 2 bases; unmatched junction nucleotides: 8. The length of the CDR3 is 16 residues. Germline CDR1 and CDR2: SGHNT and YYREEE (reference sequence). The CDR3 DNA sequence: TGTGCCAGCAGCTCCGCCCGGGACAGGGGTCCCTACGAGCAGTACTTC. The encoded protein is CASSSARDRGPYEQYF.

The CDR3 here is CASSEAGFSYEQYF. CDR3 DNA sequence: TGTGCCAGCAGTGAAGCAGGATTCTCCTACGAGCAGTACTTC. This rearrangement joins TRBV2 to TRBJ2-7; D remains unclear. This CDR3 region has 14 residues. Germline CDR1 is SNHLY and CDR2 is FYNNEI. The V end was cut by 0 bases, the J end by 0 bases, with 6 bases between.

The rearrangement uses TRBV9 and TRBJ1-5; no clear D. V was shortened by 0 bases and J by 3 bases, with 4 bases between the two germline ends. The CDR3 runs to 13 residues. Germline V gene sequence: CDR1 SGDLS, CDR2 YYNGEE. The CDR3 DNA is TGTGCCAGCAGCGTAGGGCCCAATCAGCCCCAGCATTTT. The encoded protein is CASSVGPNQPQHF.

The chain recombines TRBV4-1 with TRBJ1-6; 7 nucleotides align to TRBD1. The CDR3 spans 15 residues. J lost 13 bases, V lost 7 bases, and 16 bases had no gene match. CDR1 is MGHRA and CDR2 is YSYEKL in the germline V gene. CDR3 loop: CASTIPDRALPPLHF. CDR3 nucleotide sequence: TGCGCCAGCACGATCCCCGACAGGGCCCTTCCGCCCCTCCACTTT.

The table lists this clone with a few counts. This chain joins TRBV5-1 and TRBJ1-6; D remains unclear. In germline, CDR1 is SGHRS, CDR2 YFSETQ. This CDR3 comprises 13 residues. Trimming left V 6 bases short and J 5 bases short, with 9 bases between. CDR3 amino acids: CASNDNHNSPLHF. The CDR3 DNA is TGCGCCAGCAACGACAACCATAATTCACCCCTCCACTTT.

The V call is TRBV5-8, the J call TRBJ2-1; possibly TRBD2 for D (6 bases). V lost 6 bases and J 13 bases, leaving 14 bases between the germline ends. The germline V gene has CDR1 SGHTS and CDR2 YDEGEE. The CDR3 sequence is 11 residues long. CDR3 in amino acids: CASTSPGGQFF. CDR3 nucleotide sequence: TGTGCCAGCACCTCACCCGGGGGTCAGTTCTTC.

This clone was observed a few times. Germline is not matched at one junction end, which may reflect a read error. The rearrangement joins TRBV7-2 to TRBJ2-7; 7 nucleotides line up with TRBD1. CDR1 and CDR2 from the germline V gene are SGHTA and FQGNSA. This CDR3 has 12 amino acids. The CDR3 here is CASSDPPGTVFF. As DNA, the CDR3 is TGTGCCAGCAGCGATCCCCCCGGGACAGTGTTTTTC. Supplemented by reference TRBV7-2 and TRBJ2-7, the full variable domain reads GAGVSQSPSNKVTEKGKDVELRCDPISGHTALYWYRQSLGQGLEFLIYFQGNSAPDKSGLPSDRFSAERTGGSVSTLTIQRTQQEDSAVYLCASSDPPGTVFFGPGTRLTVT.

The chain carries TRBV11-3 and TRBJ1-1; D may be TRBD1 (6 bases). Per the germline V gene, CDR1 is SGHNT and CDR2 is YENEEA. Trimming pared 3 bases from V and 7 bases from J, leaving 12 bases between. The CDR3 is 13 amino acids. CDR3 nucleotides: TGTGCCAGCAGCTTTGCGGGGGGCGGTGAAGCTTTCTTT. This sequence encodes CASSFAGGGEAFF.

This chain connects TRBV2 to TRBJ2-2; D remains ambiguous. This CDR3 comprises 14 residues. Germline CDR1 SNHLY, CDR2 FYNNEI. V was trimmed by 3 bases and J by 5 bases, leaving 10 bases between them. The CDR3 loop reads CASSDPSRTGELFF. The CDR3 DNA follows: TGTGCCAGCAGTGACCCCTCGCGAACCGGGGAGCTGTTTTTT.

The chain combines TRBV5-1 with TRBJ2-3; 16 positions agree with TRBD2. This CDR3 has 19 amino acids. The germline gives CDR1 SGHRS, CDR2 YFSETQ. The junction had 10 bases not matched to a gene; V was cut back by 3 bases and J by 3 bases. This CDR3 reads CASSSWVGTSGGATDTQYF. CDR3 DNA: TGCGCCAGCAGCTCATGGGTCGGGACTAGCGGGGGGGCGACAGATACGCAGTATTTT.

This CDR3 is CASSDLGLGPGDTQYF. In DNA form, the CDR3 reads TGTGCCAGCAGTGATTTGGGGTTAGGTCCCGGAGATACGCAGTATTTT. This chain links TRBV25-1 with TRBJ2-3; D not certain. Germline V lookup: CDR1 MGHDK, CDR2 SYGVNS. The CDR3 loop spans 16 amino acids. The V gene lost 3 bases and the J gene lost 5 bases, with 18 bases spanning the gap.

The chain is built from TRBV4-3 and TRBJ1-2; possible D gene TRBD1, 6 bases. The V gene lost 1 base and the J gene lost 0 bases, with 9 bases spanning the gap. The CDR3 contains 15 residues. The germline gives CDR1 LGHNA, CDR2 YSLEER. CDR3 DNA: TGCGCCAGCAGCCAAGGGGACACCTCTAACTATGGCTACACCTTC. This sequence encodes CASSQGDTSNYGYTF.

The chain combines TRBV7-9 with TRBJ1-5; D uncertain. Germline lookup yields CDR1 SEHNR and CDR2 FQNEAQ (reference sequence). This CDR3 is built from 12 residues. V was cut by 2 bases and J by 6 bases, with 5 bases left in between. The chain's CDR3 is CASSLPGQPQHF. In DNA, the CDR3 is TGTGCCAGCAGCTTACCGGGTCAGCCCCAGCATTTT.

This chain joins TRBV19 and TRBJ1-2, with 9 nucleotides matching TRBD1. V lost 5 bases and J lost 8; bases outside the gene matches: 6. The CDR3 extends over 13 amino acids. Germline V gene data show CDR1 as LNHDA and CDR2 as SQIVND (reference sequence). CDR3 region: CASSPQGAWGYTF. The CDR3 DNA is TGTGCCAGTAGTCCACAGGGGGCTTGGGGCTACACCTTC.

The table lists this clone with a count of one. V is TRBV27 and J is TRBJ1-6; possibly TRBD1 for D (6 bases). CDR3 length equals 17 residues. Trimming pared 6 bases from V and 4 bases from J, leaving 19 bases between. Germline CDR1 MNHEY, CDR2 SMNVEV (reference sequence). The chain's CDR3 is CASRLGGGTLYNSPLHF. The CDR3 DNA is TGTGCCAGCAGGCTGGGGGGGGGCACCCTTTATAATTCACCCCTCCACTTT.

In this sample, this clone turned up once. The chain couples TRBV9 to TRBJ2-3; TRBD1 or TRBD2 may be the D gene (5 bases each). Trimming shortened V by 2 bases and J by 4 bases, and 17 bases separated the two germline ends. The CDR3 covers 16 residues. CDR1 is SGDLS and CDR2 is YYNGEE in the germline V gene. DNA of the CDR3: TGTGCCAGCAGCGTTCCCGGGGCCTGCGGACCAGATACGCAGTATTTT. Amino acid sequence: CASSVPGACGPDTQYF.

The chain combines TRBV16 with TRBJ1-5; D unclear. The CDR3 contains 13 residues. V was clipped by 3 bases and J by 4 bases, with 7 bases between them. Germline values: CDR1 KGHSY, CDR2 FQNENV. As DNA, the CDR3 is TGTGCCAGCAGCCACCAGGCGAATCAGCCCCAGCATTTT. It codes for CASSHQANQPQHF.

The rearrangement uses TRBV19 and TRBJ1-6; 10 bases are a match to TRBD1. The CDR3 is made up of 15 amino acids. CDR1 LNHDA and CDR2 SQIVND come from the germline V gene (reference sequence). The V segment lost 6 bases and the J segment 10 bases; nucleotides outside the gene matches: 9. The CDR3 reads CASSFRDRGGSPLHF. The CDR3 nucleotides are TGTGCCAGTAGCTTCCGGGACAGGGGTGGATCACCCCTCCACTTT.

This chain joins TRBV11-3 and TRBJ2-4, with TRBD2 identical over 7 bases. The J segment lost 3 bases and the V segment lost 1 base, leaving 6 bases of the junction unmatched. CDR3 length equals 16 residues. The germline V gene has CDR1 SGHNT and CDR2 YENEEA. The CDR3 DNA reads TGTGCCAGCAGCTTAGGTCTCGCGGGGGACAAAAACATTCAGTACTTC. Amino acids: CASSLGLAGDKNIQYF.